The 21 T cell receptor beta chains below come from one sample, sequenced in a study of graft-versus-host responses after intestinal transplantation (dated by TCRdb to about 2021). Library preparation was by the immunoSEQ multiplex PCR assay. Sourced from immuneACCESS, this table was stored by TCRdb with only in-frame sequences that have V and J called. A share of the clones is absent; for the studies checked, an unresolved V gene accounts for under half, and the remainder has no known explanation. The table for this sample lists around 96,000 clones; approximately 92% of them were counted only once. The ten largest account for about 16% of the sample. This specimen consisted of PBMCs, obtained about 460 days after intestinal transplant. These receptors all come from a human patient who received an intestinal transplant, so some T cells may come from the graft donor.

This rearrangement joins TRBV29-1 to TRBJ1-6; 9 nucleotides agree with TRBD1. CDR1 SQVTM and CDR2 ANQGSEA come from the germline V gene. Trimming cost V 7 bases and J 6 bases; bases outside gene matches: 4. The CDR3 runs to 13 residues. The CDR3 region has the DNA TGCAGCGCTTCGACAGGGGGTAATTCACCCCTCCACTTT. It specifies CSASTGGNSPLHF.

For the CDR3, the DNA is TGTGCCAGCTCACGGGAGGTCCATCCGGAGGGGGGCTACACCTTC. Protein: CASSREVHPEGGYTF. This chain joins TRBV18 and TRBJ1-2, with a tentative D call TRBD1 (5 bases). This CDR3 is 15 amino acids long. The germline CDR1 and CDR2 sequences are KGHSH and LQKENI. Deletions cut 4 bases from V and 8 bases from J, with 20 bases between.

The chain links TRBV9 to TRBJ2-5; D call uncertain. Germline V gene data show CDR1 as SGDLS and CDR2 as YYNGEE. The CDR3 sequence is 15 residues long. Trimming left V 0 bases short and J 7 bases short, with 16 bases between. DNA of the CDR3: TGTGCCAGCAGCGTAGCCCCGGAGACGGCGACGACCCAGTACTTC. Its translation is CASSVAPETATTQYF.

This chain uses TRBV21-1 with TRBJ2-7. TRBV21-1 is given as a pseudogene. This CDR3 has 15 amino acids. The CDR3 DNA reads TGTGCCAGCAGCAAAGGGGGTTGGGGAAATTACGAGCAGTACTTC. It is translated as CASSKGGWGNYEQYF.

The chain recombines TRBV6-5 with TRBJ1-1; no firm D call. V was cut by 5 bases and J by 0 bases, with 7 bases left in between. The germline CDR1 and CDR2 sequences are MNHEY and SVGAGI. CDR3 length equals 13 residues. CDR3 sequence: CASSPTVNTEAFF. The CDR3, as DNA: TGTGCCAGCAGTCCTACAGTGAACACTGAAGCTTTCTTT.

CDR3 bases: TGTGCCAGCAGCGTTTGGGGCGATAGCTCCTACGAGCAGTACTTC. Translation: CASSVWGDSSYEQYF. The chain couples TRBV9 to TRBJ2-5; D might be TRBD1 (5 bases). The end of the DNA aligns better with TRBJ2-7, so the J call may be wrong. The CDR3 sequence is 15 residues long. The V gene's germline CDR1 is SGDLS and CDR2 YYNGEE.

The rearrangement links TRBV5-1 to TRBJ2-7; 8 bases are a match to TRBD2. Germline CDR1 SGHRS, CDR2 YFSETQ. The junction had 10 bases not matched to a gene; V was cut back by 0 bases and J by 2 bases. The CDR3 spans 17 residues. The CDR3 is CASSLVRRGASAYEQYF. DNA of the CDR3: TGCGCCAGCAGCTTGGTACGGCGGGGGGCCTCCGCCTACGAGCAGTACTTC.

CDR3 nucleotide sequence: TGCAGGGCCCCGGGGACAGGGGGAGGAGTAGCCAAAAACATTCAGTACTTC. Protein product: CRAPGTGGGVAKNIQYF. The chain combines TRBV29-1 with TRBJ2-4; 11 positions match TRBD1. Germline assignment: CDR1 SQVTM and CDR2 ANQGSEA. CDR3 length: 17 amino acids.

V is TRBV18 and J is TRBJ1-6, with D perhaps matching TRBD1 (5 bases). Germline V gene sequence: CDR1 KGHSH, CDR2 LQKENI. The CDR3 is made up of 15 amino acids. V dropped 3 bases and J dropped 5 bases, with 11 bases sitting between them. CDR3 protein: CASSPSTGDNSPLHF. The CDR3 nucleotides are TGTGCCAGCTCACCCTCGACGGGGGATAATTCACCCCTCCACTTT.

J is TRBJ1-5 and V is TRBV11-2, with TRBD1 matching 9 bases. Germline CDR1 is SGHAT and CDR2 is FQNNGV. The CDR3 contains 18 residues. V trimming: 5 bases; J trimming: 1 base; junction bases outside the gene matches: 12. CDR3 loop: CASSPRDRAGGSNQPQHF. CDR3 nucleotide sequence: TGTGCCAGCAGCCCCCGGGACAGGGCGGGAGGGAGCAATCAGCCCCAGCATTTT.

This sequence joins TRBV2 and TRBJ2-1; a possible D gene is TRBD2 (6 bases). V dropped 7 bases and J dropped 2 bases, with 18 bases sitting between them. The CDR3 extends over 16 amino acids. CDR1 is SNHLY and CDR2 is FYNNEI in the germline V gene. CDR3 DNA sequence: TGTGCCAGCAAGCTACCCCCGGGAGCCCCCTACAATGAGCAGTTCTTC. It is translated as CASKLPPGAPYNEQFF.

The V gene is TRBV27, the J gene TRBJ1-5; D is perhaps TRBD1 (5 bases). This CDR3 is 15 amino acids long. Germline loops: CDR1 MNHEY, CDR2 SMNVEV (reference sequence). V was cut by 4 bases and J by 4 bases, with 14 bases left in between. The CDR3, as DNA: TGTGCCAGCAGTTCCCTCCCCAGGGTGAATCAGCCCCAGCATTTT. Amino acid sequence: CASSSLPRVNQPQHF.

This clone was observed a handful of times. The gene calls are TRBV10-1 and TRBJ1-2; D remains unclear. The V end lost 5 bases, the J end lost 2 bases, and 6 bases lay between the germline ends. CDR3 length equals 12 residues. Germline V gives CDR1 WNHNN, CDR2 SYGVQD (reference sequence). CDR3 region: CASSPGNYGYTF. The CDR3 nucleotides read TGCGCCAGCAGTCCCGGCAACTATGGCTACACCTTC.

This chain uses TRBV7-6 with TRBJ1-4, with D possibly matching TRBD1 (6 bases). V was trimmed by 3 bases and J by 4 bases, leaving 15 bases between them. Germline V lookup: CDR1 SGHVS, CDR2 FNYEAQ. This CDR3 is built from 16 residues. CDR3 loop: CASSFEPGHSNEKLFF. The CDR3 DNA sequence: TGTGCCAGCAGCTTCGAACCGGGACACAGTAATGAAAAACTGTTTTTT.

The DNA for the CDR3 is TGTGCCAGCCGATTCAAGGTTTCACCGGGCACTGAAGCTTTCTTT. It encodes CASRFKVSPGTEAFF. This rearrangement joins TRBV6-6 to TRBJ1-1; D is uncertain. This CDR3 contains 15 residues. Deletions cut 8 bases from V and 4 bases from J, with 20 bases between. Germline CDR1 MNHNY, CDR2 SVGAGI (reference sequence).

The rearrangement links TRBV7-9 to TRBJ2-7; 7 bases are a match to TRBD1. Germline V gene data show CDR1 as SEHNR and CDR2 as FQNEAQ (reference sequence). V lost 5 bases, J lost 3 bases, and 7 bases stayed unmatched. The length of the CDR3 is 14 residues. In DNA, the CDR3 is TGTGCCAGCAGCCCAAGGACAGGTATCTACGAGCAGTACTTC. Amino acid sequence: CASSPRTGIYEQYF. The full variable domain, with the rest looked up from reference TRBV7-9 and TRBJ2-7, is DTGVSQNPRHKITKRGQNVTFRCDPISEHNRLYWYRQTLGQGPEFLTYFQNEAQLEKSRLLSDRFSAERPKGSFSTLEIQRTEQGDSAMYLCASSPRTGIYEQYFGPGTRLTVT.

This chain joins TRBV7-2 and TRBJ1-3; possible D gene TRBD1, 5 bases. Trimming took 5 bases from V and 0 from J, leaving 11 bases between them. The CDR3 consists of 15 residues. The germline V gene has CDR1 SGHTA and CDR2 FQGNSA. The CDR3 is CASSPWGSSGNTIYF. DNA of the CDR3: TGTGCCAGCAGCCCATGGGGGAGCTCTGGAAACACCATATATTTT.

Remarks on this clone: In the same sample, other DNA sequences code for this CDR3. V is TRBV6-5 and J is TRBJ1-1; D call uncertain. The CDR3 totals 12 residues. V dropped 2 bases and J dropped 4 bases, with 5 bases sitting between them. The germline V gene encodes CDR1 MNHEY and CDR2 SVGAGI. CDR3 in DNA: TGTGCCAGCAGTTACGGGTCCACTGAAGCTTTCTTT. It codes for CASSYGSTEAFF.

The V and J genes are TRBV6-6 and TRBJ2-3; D not certain. Germline CDR1 MNHNY, CDR2 SVGAGI (reference sequence). The V and J ends lost 2 bases and 4 bases respectively, with 16 bases between them. The CDR3 is 16 residues long. CDR3 region: CASSYLPHRSADTQYF. The CDR3 DNA reads TGTGCCAGCAGTTACCTGCCCCATCGGTCCGCAGATACGCAGTATTTT.

The gene calls are TRBV9 and TRBJ1-6; D is undetermined. Germline-derived CDR1 and CDR2 are SGDLS and YYNGEE. Between the trimmed V and J ends, which lost 3 bases and 7 bases, there was a span of 8 bases. The CDR3 has 13 amino acids. The CDR3 DNA reads as TGTGCCAGCAGCGGTAACAGCAATTCACCCCTCCACTTT. Protein: CASSGNSNSPLHF.

The chain carries TRBV5-1 and TRBJ1-5; D uncertain. This CDR3 comprises 14 residues. CDR1 is SGHRS and CDR2 is YFSETQ in the germline V gene. The germline V and J ends were trimmed by 0 bases and 4 bases, with 8 bases remaining between them. CDR3 in DNA: TGCGCCAGCAGCTTGGTGTCGGGTAATCAGCCCCAGCATTTT. Its protein product is CASSLVSGNQPQHF. Combining the CDR3 with reference TRBV5-1 and TRBJ1-5 gives the whole variable domain KAGVTQTPRYLIKTRGQQVTLSCSPISGHRSVSWYQQTPGQGLQFLFEYFSETQRNKGNFPGRFSGRQFSNSRSEMNVSTLELGDSALYLCASSLVSGNQPQHFGDGTRLSIL.